This record looks at one T cell receptor (beta chain) sequence and its context. After isolation, RNA underwent reverse transcription to generate cDNA as the sequencing template. TCRdb keeps only in-frame clones here, not all; method: immunoSEQ multiplex PCR. This table holds about 120,000 clones, approximately 47% found once. This entry comes from a study of CD8+ T cells in alopecia areata. Germline-derived CDR1 and CDR2 are SQVTM and ANQGSEA. The junction had 5 bases not matched to a gene; V was cut back by 6 bases and J by 1 base. There are 13 residues in the CDR3. The clonotype comes from a human donor with alopecia areata. What was sequenced was NKG2D-low CD8+ T cells sorted from blood. The gene calls are TRBV29-1 and TRBJ1-1, with 7 bases that match TRBD1. The CDR3 sequence is CSVPGQRNTEAFF. In nucleotides, the CDR3 is TGCAGCGTGCCGGGACAGAGGAACACTGAAGCTTTCTTT.